The following is a T cell receptor (beta chain) sequence with its context. The antigen is undetermined. This entry is derived from a study of blood T cells in healthy people across ages. Findings and limits, study-wide: What prevented conclusive comparison of naive and antigen-experienced cells was that PBMCs were unsorted. There were more naive CD4+ cells and higher diversity in long-lived donors than in aged donors. Across samples, TCR beta diversity tracked strongly with naive T cell percentage. TCR beta diversity, measured per million T cells, fell in a roughly linear way with age.

Primers used in a second PCR of roughly 6 to 12 cycles were a sample-barcoded 5' primer and a J-beta primer mix. TCRdb re-analysed the 5' RACE reads in MiXCR, keeping a single row per CDR3 protein. In the table there are around 940,000 distinct CDR3 sequences, about 53% of which are singletons. The V gene end was trimmed by 3 bases and the J gene end by 2 bases; junction bases not matched to a gene: 8. This CDR3 comprises 15 residues. Per the germline V gene, CDR1 is DFQATT and CDR2 is SNEGSKA (reference sequence). The genes are TRBV20-1 and TRBJ2-3; 7 bases map to TRBD1. Sequencing was done on a sample of blood. The source is a woman in her sixties in good health. In DNA, the CDR3 is TGCAGTGCTAGGGAAGACAGGGCTTTCACAGATACGCAGTATTTT. This gives the protein CSAREDRAFTDTQYF.